This T cell receptor beta chain was captured in a study of vaccination effects on CD4 cells after COVID-19. Repertoires were generated with immunoSEQ multiplex PCR, while TCRdb's copy carries only in-frame clones and drops some. The sample comprises 15,000 or so clones, about 76% of which are singletons, and under 20% rests with the top ten. This CDR3 comprises 14 residues. V was pared by 0 bases and J by 9 bases, with 12 bases between. Looked up from germline, CDR1 is SGHTA and CDR2 is FQGNSA. Before sequencing, viral peptide pools were used by the ViraFEST assay to expand antigen-specific CD4+ T cells. The culture ran for approximately 11 days before CD4+ T cells were isolated. Vaccine administered to participants consisted of two doses of either BNT162b2 or mRNA-1273. Points on this clone: The antigen is unknown.

The sample consisted of CD4+ T cells from PBMCs cultured with HCoV-NL63 spike peptides, taken after COVID-19 vaccination. The source of this sequence is a human donor who received a COVID-19 vaccine. V and J are TRBV7-2 and TRBJ1-5; no definite D call. CDR3 coding DNA: TGTGCCAGCAGCTTAGCGCGAGTTTCGGGGCCCCAGCATTTT. Amino acid sequence: CASSLARVSGPQHF.